The 21 T cell receptor beta chains reported below all come from one sample, sequenced in a study of T-cell reconstitution after alpha-beta-depleted transplantation in children. Preparation of the TCRbeta library involved a method that used unique molecular identifiers. MiXCR was run by TCRdb on the PCR reads, yielding one entry per CDR3 protein. The sample shows about 690,000 distinct CDR3 sequences, roughly 15% of them seen only once. The starting material was PBMCs from the stem cell graft donor, obtained from the stem cell graft. These receptors all come from a human donor who donated a stem cell graft to a child with acute myeloid leukemia.

Only a few counts were recorded for this clonotype. The chain employs TRBV3-1 and TRBJ1-1, with a weak D call TRBD1 (5 bases). Germline V gene lookup returns CDR1 LGHDT and CDR2 YNNKEL (reference sequence). This CDR3 region has 14 residues. V lost 2 bases to trimming and J lost 5 bases, with 12 bases between them. The CDR3 protein is CASSQRGGGTEAFF. The CDR3, as DNA: TGTGCCAGCAGCCAACGGGGCGGTGGGACTGAAGCTTTCTTT. Together with reference TRBV3-1 and TRBJ1-1, the CDR3 gives the full variable domain: DTAVSQTPKYLVTQMGNDKSIKCEQNLGHDTMYWYKQDSKKFLKIMFSYNNKELIINETVPNRFSPKSPDKAHLNLHINSLELGDSAVYFCASSQRGGGTEAFFGQGTRLTVV.

As regards this clonotype: A much larger clone differs by one base, so this may be a read error. The CDR3 protein is CVVKVSGQGTEAFF. Written as DNA, the CDR3 is TGTGTCGTGAAAGTATCGGGGCAGGGCACTGAAGCTTTCTTT. V is TRBV7-9 and J is TRBJ1-1; tentative D call: TRBD1 (5 bases). The germline CDR1 and CDR2 sequences are SEHNR and FQNEAQ (reference sequence). The CDR3 has 14 amino acids.

This sequence joins TRBV6-5 and TRBJ2-2; possible D gene TRBD2, 5 bases. From germline, CDR1 is MNHEY and CDR2 SVGAGI. The CDR3 sequence is 17 residues long. V lost 1 base and J 7 bases, leaving 19 bases between the germline ends. The CDR3 loop is CASSYFPGPKRVGELFF. For the CDR3, the DNA is TGTGCCAGCAGTTACTTTCCTGGTCCTAAGAGGGTCGGGGAGCTGTTTTTT.

CDR3 bases: TGTGCCTGGAGTACCGGGACAGCGGGGAACAATGAGCAGTTCTTC. Translated: CAWSTGTAGNNEQFF. The chain combines TRBV30 with TRBJ2-1; D possibly matches TRBD1 or TRBD2 (7 bases each). V dropped 2 bases and J dropped 5 bases, with 16 bases sitting between them. CDR1 is GTSNPN and CDR2 is SVGIG in the germline V gene (reference sequence). The CDR3 runs to 15 residues.

This clonotype was found many times. The chain couples TRBV15 to TRBJ2-5; 7 bases match TRBD1. Germline CDR1 is LNHNV and CDR2 is YYDKDF (reference sequence). The CDR3 is 14 amino acids. V gave up 5 bases and J gave up 5 bases; unmatched junction bases: 8. The CDR3: CATSVQGESETQYF. In DNA, the CDR3 is TGTGCCACCAGCGTGCAGGGGGAGTCGGAGACCCAGTACTTC. Based on the CDR3 plus reference TRBV15 and TRBJ2-5, the full variable domain is DAMVIQNPRYQVTQFGKPVTLSCSQTLNHNVMYWYQQKSSQAPKLLFHYYDKDFNNEADTPDNFQSRRPNTSFCFLDIRSPGLGDTAMYLCATSVQGESETQYFGPGTRLLVL.

A single count supports this clonotype. The rearrangement joins TRBV5-1 to TRBJ2-7; possible D gene TRBD1, 5 bases. The germline V gene encodes CDR1 SGHRS and CDR2 YFSETQ. V was shortened by 7 bases and J by 4 bases, with 15 bases between the two germline ends. The CDR3 length is 13 residues. CDR3 in DNA: TGCGCCAGCGGCCTACCCGACAGTTACGAGCAGTACTTC. Translating it yields CASGLPDSYEQYF. The entire variable domain, with the rest obtained from reference TRBV5-1 and TRBJ2-7, is as follows: KAGVTQTPRYLIKTRGQQVTLSCSPISGHRSVSWYQQTPGQGLQFLFEYFSETQRNKGNFPGRFSGRQFSNSRSEMNVSTLELGDSALYLCASGLPDSYEQYFGPGTRLTVT.

This clonotype was observed a handful of times. V is TRBV12-3 or TRBV12-4 and J is TRBJ2-5; D assignment may be TRBD1 or TRBD2 (5 bases each). The V and J ends lost 2 bases and 4 bases respectively, with 17 bases between them. This CDR3 contains 16 residues. The CDR3 coding sequence is TGTGCCAGCAGTTTATCCGGGACCCGCCGGGGAGAGACCCAGTACTTC. Translating it yields CASSLSGTRRGETQYF.

About this clonotype: Being one base from a much bigger clone, this may be a read error. DNA for the CDR3: TGTGCCAGCAGCTGGGACTCCAGCTCCTACAATGAGCAGTCCTTC. Encoded protein: CASSWDSSSYNEQSF. The chain combines TRBV4-2 with TRBJ2-1; perhaps TRBD2 as D (6 bases). Germline V gene data show CDR1 as LGHNA and CDR2 as YNFKEQ. This CDR3 spans 15 amino acids.

In DNA, the CDR3 is TGTGCCAGCAGTTTATTGGGGGTGGTGTACTTC. Translation: CASSLLGVVYF. The J gene is TRBJ2-7, the V gene TRBV12-3 or TRBV12-4; D might be TRBD1 or TRBD2, each matching 5 bases. This CDR3 has 11 amino acids. Trimming pared 2 bases from V and 12 bases from J, leaving 11 bases between.

The CDR3 is CASSVGGGRGETQYF. CDR3 sequence (DNA): TGCGCCAGCAGCGTTGGCGGGGGCCGGGGGGAGACCCAGTACTTC. The J gene is TRBJ2-5, the V gene TRBV5-1; weak D call: TRBD2 (7 bases). Per germline, CDR1 SGHRS and CDR2 YFSETQ. V was trimmed by 4 bases and J by 5 bases, leaving 18 bases between them. This CDR3 has 15 residues.

As to this clonotype: A clone one base away is much larger, so this may be a read error. This chain joins TRBV4-2 and TRBJ2-1; possibly TRBD1 for D (5 bases). The V gene lost 5 bases and the J gene lost 1 base, with 12 bases spanning the gap. This CDR3 is built from 15 residues. From germline, CDR1 is LGHNA and CDR2 YNFKEQ. The CDR3 sequence is CASSTSNRSYNEQFF. For the CDR3, the DNA is TGTGCCAGCAGCACATCCAACAGGTCCTACAATGAGCAGTTCTTC.

This clonotype was counted a few times. The chain uses TRBV6-5 and TRBJ2-7; TRBD2 matches 9 bases. V shed 4 bases, J shed 5 bases, and the junction held 6 bases outside the gene matches. There are 14 residues in the CDR3. Germline loops: CDR1 MNHEY, CDR2 SVGAGI. The CDR3 sequence is CASSLPSGEHEQYF. As DNA, the CDR3 is TGTGCCAGCAGTTTACCTAGCGGGGAACACGAGCAGTACTTC.

The chain combines TRBV21-1 with TRBJ2-3. TRBV21-1 is tagged as a pseudogene. The CDR3 is 14 residues long. The CDR3 DNA reads as TGTGCCAGCCCACGGGTCCGTTGCACAGATACGCAGTATTTT. Translation gives CASPRVRCTDTQYF.

There are a few counts of this clonotype. The rearrangement links TRBV5-1 to TRBJ1-5; unclear D gene. In germline, CDR1 is SGHRS, CDR2 YFSETQ. The V end lost 0 bases, the J end lost 3 bases, and 7 bases lay between the germline ends. CDR3 length: 14 residues. Here the CDR3 DNA reads TGCGCCAGCAGCTTGGATGCGGTCAATCAGCCCCAGCATTTT. Protein: CASSLDAVNQPQHF.

In its sample, this clonotype was seen many times. CDR3 DNA sequence: TGTGCCAGCAGCTTAGGTGACGACGAGCAGTACGTC. It is translated as CASSLGDDEQYV. The V and J genes are TRBV13 and TRBJ2-7; D is ambiguous. The CDR3 has 12 residues. Trimming pared 0 bases from V and 5 bases from J, leaving 5 bases between. Germline V gene sequence: CDR1 PRHDT, CDR2 FYEKMQ (reference sequence).

The table lists this clonotype with a few counts. V gene TRBV24-1 combines with J gene TRBJ2-2; TRBD2 might be the D (5 bases). The V end was cut by 3 bases, the J end by 1 base, with 8 bases between. Germline V gene data show CDR1 as KGHDR and CDR2 as SFDVKD. The CDR3 is made up of 15 amino acids. In DNA, the CDR3 is TGTGCCACCAGTGATGGGAGTGAGAACACCGGGGAGCTGTTTTTT. Its translation: CATSDGSENTGELFF.

This clonotype was found many times. This chain uses TRBV20-1 with TRBJ1-5, with D unresolved. The germline V gene has CDR1 DFQATT and CDR2 SNEGSKA (reference sequence). This CDR3 is built from 12 residues. Trimming pared 8 bases from V and 4 bases from J, leaving 12 bases between. In DNA form, the CDR3 reads TGCAGTACGAGACGGGAGAATCAGCCCCAGCATTTT. This codes for CSTRRENQPQHF.

This clonotype was seen at least ten times. The chain joins TRBV20-1 to TRBJ2-6; tentative D call: TRBD1 (5 bases). Germline-derived CDR1 and CDR2 are DFQATT and SNEGSKA (reference sequence). V lost 6 bases and J lost 0, with 12 bases in between. The CDR3 totals 15 residues. Written as DNA, the CDR3 is TGCAGTGCATACACAGGTTACTCTGGGGCCAACGTCCTGACTTTC. Translation: CSAYTGYSGANVLTF.

This clonotype was recorded at least ten times. The V gene is TRBV10-3, the J gene TRBJ1-1; 9 bases agree with TRBD1. The V and J ends lost 6 bases and 4 bases, in that order; junction bases with no gene match: 0. The CDR3 spans 12 residues. Per the germline V gene, CDR1 is ENHRY and CDR2 is SYGVKD. CDR3 region: CAIRTGGTEAFF. CDR3 DNA sequence: TGTGCCATCAGGACAGGGGGCACTGAAGCTTTCTTT.

This clonotype was seen only a few times. The chain is built from TRBV12-3 or TRBV12-4 and TRBJ1-5; D call uncertain. Trimming removed 0 bases at V and 2 bases at J, with 14 bases between. This CDR3 is 17 amino acids long. DNA of the CDR3: TGTGCCAGCAGTTTAGCGCTTTATAAGCTGGGCAATCAGCCCCAGCATTTT. It encodes CASSLALYKLGNQPQHF.

This clonotype has a count of ten or more. The chain combines TRBV20-1 with TRBJ1-2, with D perhaps TRBD1 (6 bases). The germline V and J ends were trimmed by 0 bases and 8 bases, with 10 bases remaining between them. There are 12 residues in the CDR3. CDR1 is DFQATT, CDR2 SNEGSKA, per germline (reference sequence). CDR3 nucleotides: TGCAGTGCTAGAGAAACAGGGCGAGGCTACACCTTC. This sequence encodes CSARETGRGYTF.